One T cell receptor beta chain is described in this entry. This clonotype was observed at least ten times. Its antigen has not been determined. No qualities accompany the bases; no much larger clone lies one base away. These data originate in a study of regulatory T cells in long-lasting Graves disease (dated by TCRdb to the early 2020s). Some background on the complete study: Patients with newly diagnosed Graves' disease had been on antithyroid drugs for under 3 months. Peripheral blood TCR sequencing and RNA sequencing compared persistent Graves' disease patients with newly diagnosed Graves' disease patients. A total of approximately 35 samples underwent TCR sequencing: around 13 from persistent and roughly 20 from newly diagnosed Graves' disease patients. The study was conducted in China and was registered as a clinical trial. On the study overall, not on this receptor specifically: Lower TCR Shannon entropy and fewer highly expanded clones were observed in persistent Graves' disease patients than in newly diagnosed patients, which suggested clonal expansion. More public clonotypes were shared among persistent patients (2,741) than among newly diagnosed patients (over 900). Only the TCR beta chain was sequenced and analyzed. Persistent disease showed preferential use of TRBV28, TRBJ1-2 and TRBJ2-5, whereas newly diagnosed disease favored TRBV20-1 and TRBJ2-1. The study examined only peripheral blood because the primary lesion, thyroid tissue, could not be accessed. As a limitation, the authors acknowledged that the small sample size may reduce accuracy.

The time point label here, explained by the study, means: newly diagnosed GD, antithyroid drugs for less than 3 months. RNA was extracted from PBMCs in TRIzol for both TCR sequencing and RNA sequencing. Graves' disease was diagnosed according to American Thyroid Association guidelines. Patients were recruited from an endocrinology department in Xi'an, China. From each patient, approximately 9 milliliters of peripheral blood was collected into an EDTA anticoagulant tube. Ficoll Paque Plus density gradient separation was used to isolate PBMCs, and no further T cell sorting was performed. An Agilent 2100 Bioanalyzer and agarose gel were used to assess RNA quality, and a NanoDrop 2000 was used to measure RNA concentration. Preparation of the library involved multiplex PCR. Sequencing took place on an Illumina HiSeq 4000. TCR beta libraries were built with iRepertoire HTBI primers and Arm-PCR amplification of CDR3 regions. Before sequencing, the PCR products underwent gel purification. As for the authors' bioinformatics: Gene usage analysis of CDR3 amino acid clonotypes used the 62 TRBV and more than 13 TRBJ segments found across samples. COPE and FqMerger were used to merge the filtered high-quality paired reads into contigs. BLAST was used to align contigs to IMGT TRBV, TRBD and TRBJ reference genes, with CDR3 defined following IMGT. Highly expanded clones were defined as clonotypes with a frequency above 0.1%. Shannon entropy was used to measure repertoire diversity, and the Gini coefficient was used to measure V-J evenness. A clonotype found in more than one individual was treated as public. TCRdb itself trimmed the public reads at Q25 with fastp, ran MiXCR and retained productive beta chains. Rows matching on CDR3 protein sequence are summarized as one entry with the most common DNA and genes. The V and J calls come from TCRdb's annotation, not from the publication. The sample data list about 540,000 distinct CDR3 sequences, and 13% of these were observed just once. Together, the top ten hold roughly 10% of the sample.

In the germline V gene (reference sequence), CDR1 corresponds to DFQATT and CDR2 to SNEGSKA. The CDR3 goes from the cysteine to the phenylalanine over 13 residues. Only CDR3 DNA is held: 39 bases, read in frame from base 1. After removal of 6 bases from V and 3 bases from J, the junction retains 5 bases not matched to a gene. This sample was also put to use in a study of T cells in Graves' hyperthyroidism and ophthalmopathy. Taken from the second paper: A patient counted as having stable Graves' hyperthyroidism if no progression to ophthalmopathy occurred over 18 months of follow-up. Hyperthyroidism patients were newly diagnosed, with disease duration under 2 months, and aged 18 to 65 years. Any patient with an uncontrolled infection, another autoimmune disease, pregnancy or lactation was excluded. Clinical symptoms, serum thyroxine and TRAb, thyroid ultrasound, and orbital computed tomography formed the basis for the diagnoses. The TCR CDR3 was subjected to a first round of RT-PCR using the HTBI primer set and the Qiagen OneStep RT-PCR kit. Blood samples also contained most of the expanded thyroid clonotypes (frequency above 0.001), which suggests that blood repertoires may reflect thyroid immune responses. A model built on a 13 V-J signature distinguished ophthalmopathy from stable hyperthyroidism, reaching 87.88% sensitivity and around 81% specificity in cross-validation and 80%/75% in testing. During validation, the model predicted progression to ophthalmopathy a median of about 6.3 months ahead of onset, with almost 71% sensitivity and almost 75% specificity. To identify TCR V-J signatures that set the groups apart, the researchers used a discovery cohort of about a hundred patients, made up of 43 with Graves' ophthalmopathy and about 60 with stable Graves' hyperthyroidism. Whether ophthalmopathy could be predicted prospectively was tested in an independent validation cohort made up of roughly 19 hyperthyroidism patients plus 17 patients who later progressed to ophthalmopathy. The approximately 98 discovery patients were randomly divided into training and test sets at a 7:3 ratio. The study also compared thyroid tissue and blood T-cell repertoires from about six Graves' hyperthyroidism patients. Following sampling, methimazole starting at 30 mg daily was given to hyperthyroidism patients, and high-dose intravenous methylprednisolone was given to ophthalmopathy patients. The libraries were constructed in a second round of multiplex PCR and then size-selected and purified. The libraries were sequenced on an Illumina HiSeq2000 using paired-end 100 bp reads. SOAPnuke was used to process the raw data, with reads discarded if the reads contained adapters or uncalled bases, had a mean Phred below 15, or lacked an exact constant-primer or identifier match. COPE v1.2.5 was used to merge the high-quality paired reads, and each unique nucleotide sequence was defined as a clonotype. MiTCR v1.1 was used to align clonotypes to the IMGT TRBV, TRBD and TRBJ reference segments. The analysis was restricted to V-J combinations with a frequency above 0.0001, which together covered 99.2% of the repertoires. A TCS score was defined as the ratio between F50 (clonal expansion) and ExV (chaos), using BLOSUM62-based TCRdist between CDR3 peptides within each V-J. Welch's t-statistics and random forest reduced fewer than 600 V-J features to 13, which were used in a naive Bayes classifier (R e1071). No statistical method was used to fix the sample size in advance, and group allocation was not hidden from the investigators. The paper describes TCR Vbeta CDR3 sequencing of about 140 peripheral blood samples, made up of 40 to 45 ophthalmopathy patients, some 76 hyperthyroidism patients and 17 progressor patients.

The chain is encoded by TRBV20-1 joined to TRBJ1-5; 7 junctional bases match TRBD1. The sample consisted of peripheral blood mononuclear cells (PBMCs), taken at new diagnosis, from a patient treated with antithyroid drugs. The receptor was isolated from a man aged 25 to 40 with Graves disease. Donor details come from another sample of the same person, matched by shared clones. The CDR3 corresponds to CSARQGFNQPQHF. The DNA is TGCAGTGCCAGACAGGGATTCAATCAGCCCCAGCATTTT.